This T cell receptor beta chain came from a study of blood T cells in healthy people across ages. Study background: When template switching was applied, about one barcoded beta molecule was captured per two T cells.

Germline V gene sequence: CDR1 WSHSY, CDR2 SAAADI. V dropped 8 bases and J dropped 7; count of bases not matched to a gene: 5. The CDR3 is 15 amino acids. Using a J-beta primer mix together with a sample-barcoded 5' primer, a second PCR was run for roughly 7 to 11 cycles. MiXCR was run by TCRdb on the 5' RACE reads, yielding one entry per CDR3 protein. The table shows fewer than 650,000 distinct CDR3 sequences, with about 28% occurring only once. These data were likewise used in another study, on T cells of mothers and their children. In that study: Evidence of persistent microchimeric T cell clones was absent.

This clonotype was sampled from a boy younger than 10 in good health. The sequenced material came from blood. The chain is built from TRBV10-2 and TRBJ2-2, with 15 bases matching TRBD2. The CDR3 sequence: CASRTSGGAGGELFF. CDR3 DNA sequence: TGCGCCAGCCGGACTAGCGGGGGGGCCGGCGGGGAGCTGTTTTTT.